This T cell receptor beta chain is drawn from a study of PD-1 blockade in mismatch repair-deficient tumors. V dropped 7 bases and J dropped 10 bases, with 20 bases sitting between them. Per the germline V gene, CDR1 is SEHNR and CDR2 is FQNEAQ (reference sequence). The CDR3 has 14 residues. Only in-frame clones appear in the TCRdb table, and some are missing; sequencing was by immunoSEQ multiplex PCR. The data contain 49,000 or so clones, over 75% of them singletons. This sequence joins TRBV7-9 and TRBJ2-1; D tentatively fits TRBD1 or TRBD2 (5 bases each). The sequence came from an adult with mismatch repair-deficient cancer. The material sequenced was peripheral blood, taken 20 weeks after starting pembrolizumab. CDR3 amino acids: CASIPGRTGGEQFF. In DNA, the CDR3 is TGTGCCAGCATACCGGGACGAACGGGTGGGGAGCAGTTCTTC.